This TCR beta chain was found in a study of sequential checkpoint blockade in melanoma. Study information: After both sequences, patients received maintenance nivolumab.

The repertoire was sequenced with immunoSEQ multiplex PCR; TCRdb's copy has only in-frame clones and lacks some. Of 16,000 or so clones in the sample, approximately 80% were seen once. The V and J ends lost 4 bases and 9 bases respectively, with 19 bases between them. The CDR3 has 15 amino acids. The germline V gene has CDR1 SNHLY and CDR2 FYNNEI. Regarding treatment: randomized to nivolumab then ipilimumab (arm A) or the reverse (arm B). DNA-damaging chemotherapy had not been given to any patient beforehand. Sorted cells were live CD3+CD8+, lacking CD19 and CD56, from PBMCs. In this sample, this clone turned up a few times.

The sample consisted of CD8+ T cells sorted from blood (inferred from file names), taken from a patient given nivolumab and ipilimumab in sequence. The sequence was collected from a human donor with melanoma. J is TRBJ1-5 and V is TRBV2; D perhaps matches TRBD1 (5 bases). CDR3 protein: CASSVGSGGSWPQHF. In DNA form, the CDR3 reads TGTGCCAGCAGTGTAGGTTCGGGGGGTTCCTGGCCCCAGCATTTT.